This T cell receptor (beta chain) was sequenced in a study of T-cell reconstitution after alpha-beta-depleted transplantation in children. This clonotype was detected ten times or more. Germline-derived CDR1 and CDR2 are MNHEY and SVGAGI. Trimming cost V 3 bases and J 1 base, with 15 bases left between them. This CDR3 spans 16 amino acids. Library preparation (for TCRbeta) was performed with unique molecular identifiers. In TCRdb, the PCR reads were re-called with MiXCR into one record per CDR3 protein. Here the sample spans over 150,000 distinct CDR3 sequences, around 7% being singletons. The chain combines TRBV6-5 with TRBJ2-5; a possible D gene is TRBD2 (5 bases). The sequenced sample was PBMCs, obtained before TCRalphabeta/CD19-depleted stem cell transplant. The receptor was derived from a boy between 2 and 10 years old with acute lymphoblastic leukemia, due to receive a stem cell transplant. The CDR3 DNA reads TGTGCCAGCAGTTATTTCTTTAGGAGCGGCCAAGAGACCCAGTACTTC. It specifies CASSYFFRSGQETQYF.